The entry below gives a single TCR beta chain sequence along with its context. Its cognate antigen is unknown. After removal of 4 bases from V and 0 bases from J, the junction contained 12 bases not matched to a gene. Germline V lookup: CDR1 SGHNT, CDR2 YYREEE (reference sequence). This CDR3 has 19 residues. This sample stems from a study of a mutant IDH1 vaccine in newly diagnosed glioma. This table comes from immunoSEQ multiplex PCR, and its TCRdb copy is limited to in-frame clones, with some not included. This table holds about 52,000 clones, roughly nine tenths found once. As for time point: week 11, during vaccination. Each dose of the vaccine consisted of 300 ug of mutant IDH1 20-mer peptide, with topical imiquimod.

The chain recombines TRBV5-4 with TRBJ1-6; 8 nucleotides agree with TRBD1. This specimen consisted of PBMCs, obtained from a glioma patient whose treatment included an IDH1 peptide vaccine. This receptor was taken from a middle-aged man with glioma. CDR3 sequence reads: CASSQEGQASSSYNSPLHF. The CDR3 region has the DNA TGTGCCAGCAGCCAAGAGGGACAGGCCTCGAGCTCCTATAATTCACCCCTCCACTTT.